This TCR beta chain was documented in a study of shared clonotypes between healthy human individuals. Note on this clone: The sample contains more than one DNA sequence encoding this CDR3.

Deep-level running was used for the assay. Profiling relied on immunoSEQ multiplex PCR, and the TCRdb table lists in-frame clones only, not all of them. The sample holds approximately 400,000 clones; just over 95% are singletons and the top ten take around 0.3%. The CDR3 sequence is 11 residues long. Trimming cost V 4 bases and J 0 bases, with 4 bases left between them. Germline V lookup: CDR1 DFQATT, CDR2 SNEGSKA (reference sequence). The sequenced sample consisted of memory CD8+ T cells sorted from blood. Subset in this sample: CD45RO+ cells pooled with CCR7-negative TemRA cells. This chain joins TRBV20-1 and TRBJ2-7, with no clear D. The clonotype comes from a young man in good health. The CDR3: CSATRSYEQYF. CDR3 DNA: TGCAGTGCTACCCGCTCCTACGAGCAGTACTTC.